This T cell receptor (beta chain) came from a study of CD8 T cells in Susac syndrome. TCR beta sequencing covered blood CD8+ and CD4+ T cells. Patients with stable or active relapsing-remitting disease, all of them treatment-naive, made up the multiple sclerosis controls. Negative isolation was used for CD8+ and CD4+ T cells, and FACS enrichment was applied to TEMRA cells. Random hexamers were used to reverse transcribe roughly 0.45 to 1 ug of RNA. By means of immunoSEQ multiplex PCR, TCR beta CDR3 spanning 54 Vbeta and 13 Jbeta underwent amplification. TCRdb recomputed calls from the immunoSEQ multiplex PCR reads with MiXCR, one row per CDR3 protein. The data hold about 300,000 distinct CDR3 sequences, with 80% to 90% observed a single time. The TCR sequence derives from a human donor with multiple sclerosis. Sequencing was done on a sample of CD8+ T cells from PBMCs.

This chain's CDR3 is CASSLDSQPSLYF. The DNA of the CDR3 is TGTGCCAGCAGCTTAGACTCTCAGCCTAGCCTGTACTTC. This sequence joins TRBV7-8 and TRBJ2-7, with D perhaps matching TRBD2 (5 bases). The CDR3 loop spans 13 amino acids. Germline CDR1 and CDR2: SGHVS and FQNEAQ. Between the trimmed V and J ends, which lost 1 base and 12 bases, there was a span of 16 bases.